This note documents a single T cell receptor (beta chain) sequence. Antigen: not known. These data come from a study of T cell responses to AZD1222 COVID-19 vaccine. Study background: Analyses pooled second doses at about 4 or about 12 weeks.

Data came from immunoSEQ multiplex PCR; TCRdb stores just in-frame clones and leaves some out. The table shows 55,000 to 75,000 clones, with 85% occurring only once. CDR3 length: 18 amino acids. CDR1 and CDR2 (germline): LGHNA, YNFKEQ. The ends were cut back, 4 bases at V and 0 bases at J, with 18 bases in the middle. Study-wide results and limits: White British donors predominated, females outnumbered males, and clonal diversity was possibly underestimated. With dominance at 160-218 and 743-854, vaccine-associated CD4 TCRs spanned spike.

The clonotype comes from an adult in good health. Sequenced here: peripheral blood, sampled on day 0 of AZD1222 vaccination. This chain links TRBV4-2 with TRBJ1-4; a weak D match, TRBD1 (5 bases). The CDR3 nucleotides read TGTGCCAGCAGCCCGGCAAGGGACGGGAGGGCAACTAATGAAAAACTGTTTTTT. Its protein product is CASSPARDGRATNEKLFF.